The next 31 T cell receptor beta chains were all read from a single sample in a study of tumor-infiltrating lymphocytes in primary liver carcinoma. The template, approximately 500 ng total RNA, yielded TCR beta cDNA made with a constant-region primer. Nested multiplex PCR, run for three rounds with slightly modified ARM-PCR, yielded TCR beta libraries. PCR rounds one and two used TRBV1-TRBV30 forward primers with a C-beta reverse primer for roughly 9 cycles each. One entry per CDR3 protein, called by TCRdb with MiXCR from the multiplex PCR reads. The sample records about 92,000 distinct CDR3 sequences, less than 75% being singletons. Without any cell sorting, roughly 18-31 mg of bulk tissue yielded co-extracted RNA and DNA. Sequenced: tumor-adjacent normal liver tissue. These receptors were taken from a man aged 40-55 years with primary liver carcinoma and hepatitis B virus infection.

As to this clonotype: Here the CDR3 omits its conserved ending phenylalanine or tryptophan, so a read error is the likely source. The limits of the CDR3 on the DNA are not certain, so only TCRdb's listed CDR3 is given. This CDR3 reads CSVATGGGNNQALHL. The chain carries TRBV29-1 and TRBJ1-5; the table's D call of TRBD1 was not tested on the DNA. Germline CDR1 and CDR2: SQVTM and ANQGSEA. 15 amino acids form the CDR3, both terminal residues included.

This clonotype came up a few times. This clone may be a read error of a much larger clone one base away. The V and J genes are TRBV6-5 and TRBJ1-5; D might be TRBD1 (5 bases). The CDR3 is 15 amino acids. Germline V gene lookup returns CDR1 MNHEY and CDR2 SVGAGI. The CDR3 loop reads CASSYSRDSNQSQHF. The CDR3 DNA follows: TGTGCCAGCAGTTACAGCAGGGATAGCAATCAGTCCCAGCATTTT.

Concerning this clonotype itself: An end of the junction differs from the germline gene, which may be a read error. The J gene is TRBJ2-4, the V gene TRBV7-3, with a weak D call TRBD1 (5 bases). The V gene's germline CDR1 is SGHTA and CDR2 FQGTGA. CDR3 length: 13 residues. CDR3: CTSSLDRQNIQYF. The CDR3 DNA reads TGTACCAGCAGCTTAGACAGACAAAACATTCAGTACTTC.

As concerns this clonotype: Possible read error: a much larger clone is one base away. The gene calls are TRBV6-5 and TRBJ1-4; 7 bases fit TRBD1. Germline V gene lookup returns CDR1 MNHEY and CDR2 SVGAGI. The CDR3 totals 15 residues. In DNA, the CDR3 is TGTGCCAGTTTTCCGGGGGACAGCCTTAATGAAAAACTGTATTTT. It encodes CASFPGDSLNEKLYF.

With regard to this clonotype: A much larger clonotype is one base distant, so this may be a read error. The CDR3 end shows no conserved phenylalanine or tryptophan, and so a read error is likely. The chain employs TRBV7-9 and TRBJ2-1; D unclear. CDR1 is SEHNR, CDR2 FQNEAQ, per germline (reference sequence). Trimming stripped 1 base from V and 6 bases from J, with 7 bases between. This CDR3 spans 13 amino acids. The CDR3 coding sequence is TGTGCCAGCAGCTTAGACTCCACCAATGAGCAGTTCTCC. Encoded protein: CASSLDSTNEQFS.

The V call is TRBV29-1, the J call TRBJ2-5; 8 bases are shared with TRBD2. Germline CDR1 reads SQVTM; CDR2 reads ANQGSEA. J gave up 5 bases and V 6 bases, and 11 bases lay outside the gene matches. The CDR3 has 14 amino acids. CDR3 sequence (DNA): TGCAGCGTGACGCCGGGGGGGACTCGGGAGACCCAGTACTTC. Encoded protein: CSVTPGGTRETQYF. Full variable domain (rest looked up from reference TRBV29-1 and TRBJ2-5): SAVISQKPSRDICQRGTSLTIQCQVDSQVTMMFWYRQQPGQSLTLIATANQGSEATYESGFVIDKFPISRPNLTFSTLTVSNMSPEDSSIYLCSVTPGGTRETQYFGPGTRLLVL.

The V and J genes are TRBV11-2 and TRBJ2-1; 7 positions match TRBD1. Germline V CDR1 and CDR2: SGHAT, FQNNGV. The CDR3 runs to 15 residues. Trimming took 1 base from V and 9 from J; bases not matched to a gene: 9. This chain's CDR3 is CASSLGPGGVPEQFF. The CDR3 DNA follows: TGTGCCAGCAGCTTAGGTCCAGGGGGTGTTCCTGAGCAGTTCTTC.

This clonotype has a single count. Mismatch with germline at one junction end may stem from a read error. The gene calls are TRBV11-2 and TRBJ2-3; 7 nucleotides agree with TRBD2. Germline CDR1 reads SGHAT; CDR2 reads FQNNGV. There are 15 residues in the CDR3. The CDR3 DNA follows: TGTGCCAGGAGCTTACTAGCGCGAGGAGAGGATATGCAGTATTTT. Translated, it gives CARSLLARGEDMQYF.

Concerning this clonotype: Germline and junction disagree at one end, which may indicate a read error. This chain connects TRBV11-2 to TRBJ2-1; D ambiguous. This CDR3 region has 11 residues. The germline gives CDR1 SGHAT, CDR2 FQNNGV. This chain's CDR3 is CASSFLVERFF. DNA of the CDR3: TGTGCCAGCAGCTTCTTGGTTGAGCGGTTCTTC.

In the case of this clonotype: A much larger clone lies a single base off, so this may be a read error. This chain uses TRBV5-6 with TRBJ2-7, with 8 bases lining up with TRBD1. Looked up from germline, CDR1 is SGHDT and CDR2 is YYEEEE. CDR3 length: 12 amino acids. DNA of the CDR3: TGTGTCAGCAGCTGGACAGGGCGTGAGCAGTACTTC. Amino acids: CVSSWTGREQYF. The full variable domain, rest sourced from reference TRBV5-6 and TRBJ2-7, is DAGVTQSPTHLIKTRGQQVTLRCSPKSGHDTVSWYQQALGQGPQFIFQYYEEEERQRGNFPDRFSGHQFPNYSSELNVNALLLGDSALYLCVSSWTGREQYFGPGTRLTVT.

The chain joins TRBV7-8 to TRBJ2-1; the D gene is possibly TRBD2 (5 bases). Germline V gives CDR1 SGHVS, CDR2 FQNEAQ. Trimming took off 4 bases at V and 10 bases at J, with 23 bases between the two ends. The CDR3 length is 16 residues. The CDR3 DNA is TGTGCCAGCAGCTCAGTTGCTGGCGGGTACGGAAACGAGCAGTTCTTC. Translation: CASSSVAGGYGNEQFF. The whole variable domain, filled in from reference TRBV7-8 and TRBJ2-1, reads GAGVSQSPRYKVAKRGQDVALRCDPISGHVSLFWYQQALGQGPEFLTYFQNEAQLDKSGLPSDRFFAERPEGSVSTLKIQRTQQEDSAVYLCASSSVAGGYGNEQFFGPGTRLTVL.

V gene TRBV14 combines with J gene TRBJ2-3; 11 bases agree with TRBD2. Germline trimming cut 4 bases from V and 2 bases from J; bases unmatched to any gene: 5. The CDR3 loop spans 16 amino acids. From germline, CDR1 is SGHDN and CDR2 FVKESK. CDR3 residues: CASSLGTSGNTDTQYF. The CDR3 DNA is TGTGCCAGCAGCCTTGGGACTAGCGGAAACACAGATACGCAGTATTTT.

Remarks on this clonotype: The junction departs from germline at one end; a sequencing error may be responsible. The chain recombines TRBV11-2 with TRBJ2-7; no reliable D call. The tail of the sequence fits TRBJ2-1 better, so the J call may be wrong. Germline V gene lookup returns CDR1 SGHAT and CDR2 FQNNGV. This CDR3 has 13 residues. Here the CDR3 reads CVSSFRLLYEQFF. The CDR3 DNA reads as TGTGTCAGCAGCTTTAGGCTACTCTACGAGCAGTTCTTC.

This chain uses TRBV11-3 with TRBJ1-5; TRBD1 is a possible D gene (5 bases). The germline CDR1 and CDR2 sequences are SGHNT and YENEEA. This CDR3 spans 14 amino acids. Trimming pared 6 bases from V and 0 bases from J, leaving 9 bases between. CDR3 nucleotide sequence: TGTGCCAGCAGTGACAGCTATAGCAATCAGCCCCAGCATTTT. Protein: CASSDSYSNQPQHF.

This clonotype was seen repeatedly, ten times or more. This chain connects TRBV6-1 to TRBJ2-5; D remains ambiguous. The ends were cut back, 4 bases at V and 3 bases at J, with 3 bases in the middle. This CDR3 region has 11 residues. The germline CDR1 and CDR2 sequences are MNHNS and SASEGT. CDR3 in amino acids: CASSAEETQYF. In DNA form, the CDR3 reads TGTGCCAGCAGTGCCGAAGAGACCCAGTACTTC.

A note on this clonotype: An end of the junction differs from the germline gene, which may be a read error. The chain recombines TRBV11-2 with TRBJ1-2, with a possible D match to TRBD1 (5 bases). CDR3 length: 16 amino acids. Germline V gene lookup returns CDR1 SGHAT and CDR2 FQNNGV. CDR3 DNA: TGTGCCAGCGACCAGCGAAGATCGGGGGAGGAGTATGGCTACAGCTTC. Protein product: CASDQRRSGEEYGYSF.

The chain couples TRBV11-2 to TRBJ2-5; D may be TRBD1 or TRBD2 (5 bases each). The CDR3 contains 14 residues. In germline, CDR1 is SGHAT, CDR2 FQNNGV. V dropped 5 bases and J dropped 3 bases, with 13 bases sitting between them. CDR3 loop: CASSGDVYEETQYF. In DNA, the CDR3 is TGTGCCAGCAGCGGGGACGTTTATGAAGAGACCCAGTACTTC.

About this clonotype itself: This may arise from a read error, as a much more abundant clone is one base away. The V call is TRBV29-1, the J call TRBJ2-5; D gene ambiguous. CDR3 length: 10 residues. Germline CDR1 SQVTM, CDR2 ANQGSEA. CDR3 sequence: CGARSTIQYF. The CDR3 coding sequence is TGCGGCGCCAGATCCACTATCCAGTACTTC.

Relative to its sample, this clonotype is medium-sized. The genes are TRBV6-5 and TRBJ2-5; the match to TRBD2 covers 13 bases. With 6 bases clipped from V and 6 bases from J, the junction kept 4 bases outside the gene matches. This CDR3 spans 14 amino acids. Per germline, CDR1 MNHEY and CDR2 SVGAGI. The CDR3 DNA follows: TGTGCCAGCAGCCTAGGGACTAGCGGGAAGACCCAGTACTTC. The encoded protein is CASSLGTSGKTQYF.

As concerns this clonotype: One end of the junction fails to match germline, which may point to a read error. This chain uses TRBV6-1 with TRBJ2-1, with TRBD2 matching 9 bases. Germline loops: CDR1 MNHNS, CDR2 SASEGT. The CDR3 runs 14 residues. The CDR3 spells CVSSLAGAINEQIF. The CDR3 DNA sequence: TGTGTCAGCTCACTAGCGGGTGCGATCAATGAGCAGATCTTC.

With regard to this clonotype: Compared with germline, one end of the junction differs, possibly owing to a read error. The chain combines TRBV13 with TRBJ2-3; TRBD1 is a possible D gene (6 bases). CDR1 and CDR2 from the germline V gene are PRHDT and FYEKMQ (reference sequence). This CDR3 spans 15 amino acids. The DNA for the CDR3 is TGTACCAGCAGCTTAGGCAGCTGGGGGCCAGATAGGCAGTATTTT. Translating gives CTSSLGSWGPDRQYF.

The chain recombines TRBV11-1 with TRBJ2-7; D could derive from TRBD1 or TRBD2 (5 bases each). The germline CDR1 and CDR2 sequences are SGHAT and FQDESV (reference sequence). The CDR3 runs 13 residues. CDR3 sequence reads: CLSSLQWGSEQYF. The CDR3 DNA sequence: TGTCTCAGCAGCCTTCAATGGGGGTCCGAGCAGTACTTC.

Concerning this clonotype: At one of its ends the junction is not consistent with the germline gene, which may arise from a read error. CDR3 DNA: TGTGCCAACAGTGTAATGGCACACCGAGGTGACGAGCAGTACTTC. As protein: CANSVMAHRGDEQYF. The genes are TRBV6-1 and TRBJ2-7, with D unresolved. Per the germline V gene, CDR1 is MNHNS and CDR2 is SASEGT. The CDR3 is 15 amino acids.

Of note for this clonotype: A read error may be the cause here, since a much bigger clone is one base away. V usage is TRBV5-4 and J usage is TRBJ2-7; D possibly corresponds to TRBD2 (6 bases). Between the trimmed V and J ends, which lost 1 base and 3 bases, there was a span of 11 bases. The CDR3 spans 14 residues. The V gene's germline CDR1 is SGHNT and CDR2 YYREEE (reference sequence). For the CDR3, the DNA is TGTGCCAGCAGCTTGAAGGGACTGCACTACGAGCAGTACTTC. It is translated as CASSLKGLHYEQYF.

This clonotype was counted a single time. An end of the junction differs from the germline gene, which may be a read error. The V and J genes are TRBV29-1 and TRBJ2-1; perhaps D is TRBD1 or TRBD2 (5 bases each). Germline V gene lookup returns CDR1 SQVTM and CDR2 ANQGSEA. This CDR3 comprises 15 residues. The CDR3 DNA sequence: TGTAGCGTTCAGGGAAAAGGGCGGGTTTACACTGAGCAGTTCTTC. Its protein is CSVQGKGRVYTEQFF.

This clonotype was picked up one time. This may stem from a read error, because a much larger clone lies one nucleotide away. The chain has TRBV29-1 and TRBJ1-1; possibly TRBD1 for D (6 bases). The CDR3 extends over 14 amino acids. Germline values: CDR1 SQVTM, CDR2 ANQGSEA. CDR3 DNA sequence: TGCAGCGTTGAAGAAGAGGCAGGGGCCACTGAAGCTTCCTTT. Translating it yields CSVEEEAGATEASF.

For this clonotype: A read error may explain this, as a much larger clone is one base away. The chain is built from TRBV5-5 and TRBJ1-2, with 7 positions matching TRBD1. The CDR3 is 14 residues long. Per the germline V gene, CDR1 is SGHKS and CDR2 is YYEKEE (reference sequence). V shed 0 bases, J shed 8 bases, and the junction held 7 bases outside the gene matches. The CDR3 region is CASSLEGAGIGYTF. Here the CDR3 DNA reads TGTGCCAGCAGCTTGGAGGGGGCGGGGATCGGCTACACCTTC.

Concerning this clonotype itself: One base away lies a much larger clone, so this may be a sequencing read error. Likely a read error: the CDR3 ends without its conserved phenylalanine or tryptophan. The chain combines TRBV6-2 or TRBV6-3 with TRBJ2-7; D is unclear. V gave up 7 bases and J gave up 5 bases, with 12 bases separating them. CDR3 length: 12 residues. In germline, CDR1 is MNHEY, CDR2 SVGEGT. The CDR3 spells CASTPHGDEQYS. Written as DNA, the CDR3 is TGTGCCAGCACCCCCCACGGAGACGAGCAGTACTCC.

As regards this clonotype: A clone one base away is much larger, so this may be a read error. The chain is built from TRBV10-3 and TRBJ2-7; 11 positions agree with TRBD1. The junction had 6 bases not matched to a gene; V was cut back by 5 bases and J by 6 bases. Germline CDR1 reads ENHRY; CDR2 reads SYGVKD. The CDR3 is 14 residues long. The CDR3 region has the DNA TGTGCCATCAGTTTCCCGGGACAGGGGGTCGAGCAGTACTTC. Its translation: CAISFPGQGVEQYF.

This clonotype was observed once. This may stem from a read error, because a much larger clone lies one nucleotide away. CDR3 nucleotide sequence: TGCGCCAGCAGTGGGTACACAGGGGGAGGCTACGAGCAGTACTTC. Its translation: CASSGYTGGGYEQYF. The rearrangement links TRBV10-2 to TRBJ2-7; 8 nucleotides agree with TRBD1. Germline loops: CDR1 WSHSY, CDR2 SAAADI. The ends lost 4 bases at V and 3 bases at J; junction bases unmatched: 8. The CDR3 extends over 15 amino acids.

The CDR3 sequence is CASRGGVYEQYF. The CDR3 nucleotides are TGTGCCAGCCGGGGGGGTGTCTACGAGCAGTACTTC. The rearrangement links TRBV12-3 or TRBV12-4 to TRBJ2-7; the match to TRBD2 covers 8 bases. With V trimmed by 8 bases and J by 3 bases, 3 bases remained unmatched. This CDR3 region has 12 residues.